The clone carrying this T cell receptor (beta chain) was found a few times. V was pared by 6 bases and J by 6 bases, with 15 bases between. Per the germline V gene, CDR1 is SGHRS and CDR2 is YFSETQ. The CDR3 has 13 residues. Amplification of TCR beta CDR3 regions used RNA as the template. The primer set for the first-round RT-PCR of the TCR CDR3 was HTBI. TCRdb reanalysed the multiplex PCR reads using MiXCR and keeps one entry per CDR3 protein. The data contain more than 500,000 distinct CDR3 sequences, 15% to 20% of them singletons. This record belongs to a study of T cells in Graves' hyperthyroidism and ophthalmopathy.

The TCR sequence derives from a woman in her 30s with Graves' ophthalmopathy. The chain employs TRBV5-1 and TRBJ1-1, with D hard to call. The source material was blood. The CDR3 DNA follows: TGCGCCAGCACCCTGGGCGGTGGAGCTGAAGCTTTCTTT. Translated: CASTLGGGAEAFF.